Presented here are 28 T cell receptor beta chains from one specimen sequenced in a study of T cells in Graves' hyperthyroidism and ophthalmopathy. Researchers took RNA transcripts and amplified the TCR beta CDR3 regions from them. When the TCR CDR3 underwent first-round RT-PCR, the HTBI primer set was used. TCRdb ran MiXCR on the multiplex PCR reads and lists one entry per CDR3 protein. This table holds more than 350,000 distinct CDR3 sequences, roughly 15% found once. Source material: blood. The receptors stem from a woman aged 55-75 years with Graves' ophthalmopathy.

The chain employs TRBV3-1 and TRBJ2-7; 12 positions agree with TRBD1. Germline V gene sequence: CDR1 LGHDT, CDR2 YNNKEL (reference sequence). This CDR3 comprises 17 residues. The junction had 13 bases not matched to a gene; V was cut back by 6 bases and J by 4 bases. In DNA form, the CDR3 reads TGTGCCAGCAGTTTACCCTGGGGACAGGGGGCCCCTTACGAGCAGTACTTC. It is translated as CASSLPWGQGAPYEQYF.

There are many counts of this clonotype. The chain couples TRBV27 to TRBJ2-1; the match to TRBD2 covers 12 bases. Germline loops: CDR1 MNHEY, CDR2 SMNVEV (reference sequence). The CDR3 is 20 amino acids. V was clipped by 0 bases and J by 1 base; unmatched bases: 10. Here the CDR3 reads CASSLSPSGRAEESYNEQFF. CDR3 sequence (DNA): TGTGCCAGCAGTTTATCACCTAGCGGGAGGGCCGAGGAATCCTACAATGAGCAGTTCTTC.

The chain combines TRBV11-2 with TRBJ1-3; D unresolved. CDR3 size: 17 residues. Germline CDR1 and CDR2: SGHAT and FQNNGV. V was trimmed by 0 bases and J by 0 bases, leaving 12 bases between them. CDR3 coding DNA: TGTGCCAGCAGCTTAGATGGCCTCGCAGTCTCTGGAAACACCATATATTTT. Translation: CASSLDGLAVSGNTIYF.

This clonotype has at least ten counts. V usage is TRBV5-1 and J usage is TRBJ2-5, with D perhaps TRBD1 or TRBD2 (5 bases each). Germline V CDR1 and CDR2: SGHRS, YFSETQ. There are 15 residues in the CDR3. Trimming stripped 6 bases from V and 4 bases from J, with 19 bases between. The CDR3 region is CASTRDDQVGETQYF. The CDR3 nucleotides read TGCGCCAGCACCAGGGACGACCAAGTCGGAGAGACCCAGTACTTC.

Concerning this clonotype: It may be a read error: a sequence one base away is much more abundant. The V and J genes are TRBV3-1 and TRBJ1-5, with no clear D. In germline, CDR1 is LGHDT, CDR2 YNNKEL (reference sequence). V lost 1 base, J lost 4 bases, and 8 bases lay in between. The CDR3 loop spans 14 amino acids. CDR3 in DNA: TGTGCCAGCAGCCAAGGGAGCGGAAATCAGCCCCAGCATTTT. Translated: CASSQGSGNQPQHF. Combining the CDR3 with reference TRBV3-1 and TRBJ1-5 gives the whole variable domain DTAVSQTPKYLVTQMGNDKSIKCEQNLGHDTMYWYKQDSKKFLKIMFSYNNKELIINETVPNRFSPKSPDKAHLNLHINSLELGDSAVYFCASSQGSGNQPQHFGDGTRLSIL.

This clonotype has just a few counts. The CDR3 reads CASSPLNEKLFF. The DNA of the CDR3 is TGTGCCAGCTCACCACTAAATGAAAAACTGTTTTTT. The V call is TRBV18, the J call TRBJ1-4; D gene ambiguous. The germline V gene encodes CDR1 KGHSH and CDR2 LQKENI. V was cut by 1 base and J by 5 bases, with 2 bases left in between. The CDR3 length is 12 residues.

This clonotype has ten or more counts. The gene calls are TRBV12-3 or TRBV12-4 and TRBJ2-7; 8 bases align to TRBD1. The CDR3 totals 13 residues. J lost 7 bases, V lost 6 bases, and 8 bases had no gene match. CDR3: CASRDRVGGEQYF. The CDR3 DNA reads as TGTGCCAGCAGGGACAGGGTAGGGGGAGAGCAGTACTTC.

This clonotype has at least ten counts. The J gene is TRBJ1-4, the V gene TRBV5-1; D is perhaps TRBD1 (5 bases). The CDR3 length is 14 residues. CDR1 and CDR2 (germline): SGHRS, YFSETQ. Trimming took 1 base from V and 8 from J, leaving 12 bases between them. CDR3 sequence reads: CASSLLEGNEKLFF. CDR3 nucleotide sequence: TGCGCCAGCAGCTTGTTGGAGGGGAACGAAAAACTGTTTTTT.

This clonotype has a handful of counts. The CDR3 sequence is CASSPSPGQGAYEQYF. The CDR3 DNA follows: TGTGCCAGCAGCCCCTCCCCCGGGCAGGGGGCCTACGAGCAGTACTTC. This chain joins TRBV6-1 and TRBJ2-7; 7 nucleotides align to TRBD1. The junction had 13 bases not matched to a gene; V was cut back by 6 bases and J by 2 bases. There are 16 residues in the CDR3. Germline CDR1 is MNHNS and CDR2 is SASEGT.

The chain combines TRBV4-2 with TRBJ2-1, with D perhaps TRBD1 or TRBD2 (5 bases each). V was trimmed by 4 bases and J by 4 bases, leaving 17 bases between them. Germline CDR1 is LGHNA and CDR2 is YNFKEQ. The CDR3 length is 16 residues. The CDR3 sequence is CASSRDTGPEYNEQFF. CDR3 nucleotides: TGTGCCAGCAGCCGAGATACGGGGCCAGAGTACAATGAGCAGTTCTTC.

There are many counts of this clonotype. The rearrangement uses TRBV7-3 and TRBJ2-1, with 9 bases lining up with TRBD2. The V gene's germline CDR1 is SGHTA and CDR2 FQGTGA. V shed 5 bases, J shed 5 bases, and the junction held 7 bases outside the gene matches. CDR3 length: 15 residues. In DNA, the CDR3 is TGTGCCAGCAGCCTGGCGGGAGGGGCGAACAATGAGCAGTTCTTC. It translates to CASSLAGGANNEQFF. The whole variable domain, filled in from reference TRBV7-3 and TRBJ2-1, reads GAGVSQTPSNKVTEKGKYVELRCDPISGHTALYWYRQSLGQGPEFLIYFQGTGAADDSGLPNDRFFAVRPEGSVSTLKIQRTERGDSAVYLCASSLAGGANNEQFFGPGTRLTVL.

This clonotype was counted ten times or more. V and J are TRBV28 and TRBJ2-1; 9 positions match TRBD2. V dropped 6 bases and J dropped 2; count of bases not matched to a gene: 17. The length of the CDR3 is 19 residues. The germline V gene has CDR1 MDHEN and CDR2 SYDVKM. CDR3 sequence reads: CASRIPPTVSGSPYNEQFF. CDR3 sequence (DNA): TGTGCCAGCAGAATTCCCCCCACTGTTAGCGGGAGTCCCTACAATGAGCAGTTCTTC.

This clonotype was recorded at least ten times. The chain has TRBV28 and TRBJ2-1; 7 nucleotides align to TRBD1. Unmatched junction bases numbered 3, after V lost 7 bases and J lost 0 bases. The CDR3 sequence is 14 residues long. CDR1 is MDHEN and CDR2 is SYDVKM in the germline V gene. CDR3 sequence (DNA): TGTGCCAGCATACGGACAGGCTCCTACAATGAGCAGTTCTTC. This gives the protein CASIRTGSYNEQFF.

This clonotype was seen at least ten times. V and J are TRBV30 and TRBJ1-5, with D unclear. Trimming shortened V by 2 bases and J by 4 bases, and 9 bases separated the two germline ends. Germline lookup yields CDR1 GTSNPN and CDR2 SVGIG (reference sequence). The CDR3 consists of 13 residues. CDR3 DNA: TGTGCCTGGAGTATGGGGTTGAATCAGCCCCAGCATTTT. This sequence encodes CAWSMGLNQPQHF.

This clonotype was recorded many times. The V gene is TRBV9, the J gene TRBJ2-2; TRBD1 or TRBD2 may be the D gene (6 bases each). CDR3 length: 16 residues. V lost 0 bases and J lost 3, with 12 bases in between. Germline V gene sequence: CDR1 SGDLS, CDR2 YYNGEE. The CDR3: CASSVAGASDTGELFF. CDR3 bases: TGTGCCAGCAGCGTAGCGGGGGCGTCGGACACCGGGGAGCTGTTTTTT. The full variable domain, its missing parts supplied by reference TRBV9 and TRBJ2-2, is DSGVTQTPKHLITATGQRVTLRCSPRSGDLSVYWYQQSLDQGLQFLIQYYNGEERAKGNILERFSAQQFPDLHSELNLSSLELGDSALYFCASSVAGASDTGELFFGEGSRLTVL.

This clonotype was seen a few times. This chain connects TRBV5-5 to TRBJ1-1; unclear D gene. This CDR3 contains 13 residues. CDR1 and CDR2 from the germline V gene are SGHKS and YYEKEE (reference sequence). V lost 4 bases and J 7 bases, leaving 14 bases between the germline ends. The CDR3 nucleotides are TGTGCCAGCAGCCTACTCGGGCTTAGTGAAGCTTTCTTT. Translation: CASSLLGLSEAFF.

This CDR3 reads CASSLRGENTEAFF. The CDR3 DNA reads TGCGCCAGCAGCTTAAGGGGGGAGAACACTGAAGCTTTCTTT. This chain uses TRBV5-1 with TRBJ1-1; possibly TRBD1 for D (6 bases). The CDR3 has 14 residues. Per germline, CDR1 SGHRS and CDR2 YFSETQ. V lost 2 bases to trimming and J lost 1 base, with 9 bases between them.

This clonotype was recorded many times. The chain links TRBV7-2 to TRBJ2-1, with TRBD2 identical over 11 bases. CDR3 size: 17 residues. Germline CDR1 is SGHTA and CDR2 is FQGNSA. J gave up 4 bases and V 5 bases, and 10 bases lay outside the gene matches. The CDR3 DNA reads TGTGCCAGCAGCCAGGGGGGGGGACTAGCGGCGTACAATGAGCAGTTCTTC. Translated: CASSQGGGLAAYNEQFF. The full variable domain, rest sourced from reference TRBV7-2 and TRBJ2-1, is GAGVSQSPSNKVTEKGKDVELRCDPISGHTALYWYRQSLGQGLEFLIYFQGNSAPDKSGLPSDRFSAERTGGSVSTLTIQRTQQEDSAVYLCASSQGGGLAAYNEQFFGPGTRLTVL.

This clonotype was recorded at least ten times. The CDR3 nucleotides are TGCAGTGCTAGAGATTTAGCGGCAAACACCGGGGAGCTGTTTTTT. It encodes CSARDLAANTGELFF. V is TRBV20-1 and J is TRBJ2-2; tentatively, D is TRBD2 (6 bases). This CDR3 has 15 amino acids. V was pared by 0 bases and J by 2 bases, with 10 bases between. Germline V gene sequence: CDR1 DFQATT, CDR2 SNEGSKA (reference sequence).

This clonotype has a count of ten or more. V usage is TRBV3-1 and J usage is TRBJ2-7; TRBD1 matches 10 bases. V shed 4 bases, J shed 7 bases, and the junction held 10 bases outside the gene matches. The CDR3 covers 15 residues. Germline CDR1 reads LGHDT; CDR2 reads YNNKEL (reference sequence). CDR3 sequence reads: CASSRGGQGTREQYF. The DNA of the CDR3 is TGTGCCAGCAGCCGAGGGGGACAGGGGACAAGGGAGCAGTACTTC.

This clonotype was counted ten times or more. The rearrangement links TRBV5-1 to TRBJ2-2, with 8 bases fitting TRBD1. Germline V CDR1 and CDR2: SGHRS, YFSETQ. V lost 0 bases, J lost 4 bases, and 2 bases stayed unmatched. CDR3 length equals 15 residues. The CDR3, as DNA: TGCGCCAGCAGCTTGGCTACAGGGGGCACCGGGGAGCTGTTTTTT. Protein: CASSLATGGTGELFF.

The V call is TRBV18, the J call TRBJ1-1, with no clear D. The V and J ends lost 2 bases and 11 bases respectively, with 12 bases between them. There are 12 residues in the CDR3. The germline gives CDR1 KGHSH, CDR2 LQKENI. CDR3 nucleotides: TGTGCCAGCTCACCAACCACTACCCCGGCTTTCTTT. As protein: CASSPTTTPAFF.

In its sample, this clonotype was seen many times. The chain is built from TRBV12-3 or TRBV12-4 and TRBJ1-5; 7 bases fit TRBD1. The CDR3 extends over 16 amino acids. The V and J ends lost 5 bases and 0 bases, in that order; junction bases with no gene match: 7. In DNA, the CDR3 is TGTGCCAGCAGTAAACAGGGGTACTATAGCAATCAGCCCCAGCATTTT. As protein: CASSKQGYYSNQPQHF.

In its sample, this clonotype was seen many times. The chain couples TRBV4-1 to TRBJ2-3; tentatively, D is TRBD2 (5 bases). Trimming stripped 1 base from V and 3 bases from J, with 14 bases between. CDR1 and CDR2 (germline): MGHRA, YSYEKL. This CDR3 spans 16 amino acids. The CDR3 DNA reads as TGCGCCAGCAGCCAAGGTCGTGGGAGTGGAACAGATACGCAGTATTTT. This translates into CASSQGRGSGTDTQYF.

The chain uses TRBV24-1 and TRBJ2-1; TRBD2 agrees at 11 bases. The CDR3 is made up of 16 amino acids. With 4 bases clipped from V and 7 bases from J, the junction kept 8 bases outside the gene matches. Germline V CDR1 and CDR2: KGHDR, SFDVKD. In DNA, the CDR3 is TGTGCCACCAGTGAGCCGACTAGCGGGAAATGGAATGAGCAGTTCTTC. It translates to CATSEPTSGKWNEQFF.

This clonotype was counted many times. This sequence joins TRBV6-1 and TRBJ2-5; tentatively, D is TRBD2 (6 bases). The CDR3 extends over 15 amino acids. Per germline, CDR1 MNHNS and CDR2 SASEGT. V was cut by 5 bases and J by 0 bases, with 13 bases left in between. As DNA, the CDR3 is TGTGCCAGCAGTAAGGGACTGCCGTACCAAGAGACCCAGTACTTC. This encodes CASSKGLPYQETQYF.

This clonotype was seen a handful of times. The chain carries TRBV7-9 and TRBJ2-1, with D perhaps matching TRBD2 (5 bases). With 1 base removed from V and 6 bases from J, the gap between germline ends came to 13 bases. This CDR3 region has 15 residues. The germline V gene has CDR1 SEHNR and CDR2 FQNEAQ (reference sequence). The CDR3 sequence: CASSLVSLAANEQFF. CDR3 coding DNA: TGTGCCAGCAGCTTAGTCAGCCTAGCTGCCAATGAGCAGTTCTTC.

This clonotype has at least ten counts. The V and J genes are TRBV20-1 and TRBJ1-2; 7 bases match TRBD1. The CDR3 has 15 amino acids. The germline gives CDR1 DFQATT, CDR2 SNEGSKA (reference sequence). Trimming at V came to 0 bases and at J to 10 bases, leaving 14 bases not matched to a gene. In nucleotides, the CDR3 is TGCAGTGCTAGAGATCCCTCCGGGACAGAATCCCACTACACCTTC. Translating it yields CSARDPSGTESHYTF.